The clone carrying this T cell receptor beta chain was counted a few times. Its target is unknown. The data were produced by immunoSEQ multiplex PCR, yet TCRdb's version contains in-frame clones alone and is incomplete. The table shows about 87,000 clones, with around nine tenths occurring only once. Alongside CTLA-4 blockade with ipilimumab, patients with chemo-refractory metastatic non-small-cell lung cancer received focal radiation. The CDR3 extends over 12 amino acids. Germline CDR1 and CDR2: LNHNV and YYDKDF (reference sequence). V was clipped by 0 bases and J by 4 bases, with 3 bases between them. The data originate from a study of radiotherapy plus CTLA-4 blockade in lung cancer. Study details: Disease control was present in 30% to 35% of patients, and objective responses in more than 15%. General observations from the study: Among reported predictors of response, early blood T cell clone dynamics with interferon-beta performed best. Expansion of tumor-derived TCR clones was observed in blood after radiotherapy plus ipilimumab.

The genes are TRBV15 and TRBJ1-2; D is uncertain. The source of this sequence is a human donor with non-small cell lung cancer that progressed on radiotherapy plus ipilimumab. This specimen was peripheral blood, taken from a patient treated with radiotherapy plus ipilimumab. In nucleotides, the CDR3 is TGTGCCACCAGCAGAGACAGCTATGGCTACACCTTC. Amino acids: CATSRDSYGYTF.